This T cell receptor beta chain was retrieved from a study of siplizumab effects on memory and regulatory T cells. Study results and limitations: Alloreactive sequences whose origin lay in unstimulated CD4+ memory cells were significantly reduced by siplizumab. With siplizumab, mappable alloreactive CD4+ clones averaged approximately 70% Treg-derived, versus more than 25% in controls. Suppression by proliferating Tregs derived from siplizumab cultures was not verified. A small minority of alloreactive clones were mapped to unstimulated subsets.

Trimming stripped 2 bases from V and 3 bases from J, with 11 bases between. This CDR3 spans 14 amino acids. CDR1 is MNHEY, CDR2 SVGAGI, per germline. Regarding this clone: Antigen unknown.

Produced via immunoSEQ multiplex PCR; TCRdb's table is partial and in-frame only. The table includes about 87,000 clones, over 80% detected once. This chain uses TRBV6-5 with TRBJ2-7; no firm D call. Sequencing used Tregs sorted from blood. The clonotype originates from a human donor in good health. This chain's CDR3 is CASSYRQLYYEQYF. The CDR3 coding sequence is TGTGCCAGCAGTTACAGGCAGCTATACTACGAGCAGTACTTC.